Listed here are 21 T cell receptor beta chains from one sample, sequenced in a study of OX40 agonist ivuxolimab in advanced cancers. Sequencing used immunoSEQ multiplex PCR; TCRdb keeps in-frame clones, though not all of them. The sample carries about 58,000 clones, 86% recorded once. The source material was CD4+ or CD8+ T cells sorted from blood, sampled in a trial of the OX40 agonist ivuxolimab. These receptors originate from an adult with an advanced solid tumor such as melanoma, head and neck, liver or kidney cancer.

Written as DNA, the CDR3 is TGTGCCAGCTCACCGGACGCTTGGAGCGAGCAGTACTTC. Amino acids: CASSPDAWSEQYF. The chain joins TRBV18 to TRBJ2-7; D gene uncertain. Looked up from germline, CDR1 is KGHSH and CDR2 is LQKENI. The CDR3 length is 13 residues. V was trimmed by 3 bases and J by 6 bases, leaving 12 bases between them.

The chain has TRBV13 and TRBJ1-3; 7 positions match TRBD1. The V gene's germline CDR1 is PRHDT and CDR2 FYEKMQ (reference sequence). With 3 bases clipped from V and 4 bases from J, the junction kept 6 bases outside the gene matches. This CDR3 is built from 15 residues. The CDR3 reads CASSLTGSGGNTIYF. The CDR3 DNA is TGTGCCAGCAGCTTGACAGGGTCCGGAGGAAACACCATATATTTT.

The chain links TRBV19 to TRBJ1-5, with a weak D call TRBD1 (5 bases). Germline CDR1 and CDR2: LNHDA and SQIVND (reference sequence). Trimming left V 2 bases short and J 9 bases short, with 20 bases between. CDR3 length: 16 residues. The CDR3: CASSIKGPASSGPQHF. As DNA, the CDR3 is TGTGCCAGTAGTATAAAGGGGCCCGCCAGCTCGGGGCCCCAGCATTTT. Complete variable domain (other parts from reference TRBV19 and TRBJ1-5): DGGITQSPKYLFRKEGQNVTLSCEQNLNHDAMYWYRQDPGQGLRLIYYSQIVNDFQKGDIAEGYSVSREKKESFPLTVTSAQKNPTAFYLCASSIKGPASSGPQHFGDGTRLSIL.

J is TRBJ1-3 and V is TRBV18; 11 bases are a match to TRBD1. The CDR3 is 16 amino acids. The junction had 1 base not matched to a gene; V was cut back by 1 base and J by 2 bases. Germline V gene lookup returns CDR1 KGHSH and CDR2 LQKENI. The CDR3, as DNA: TGTGCCAGCTCACCACTGGACAGGGGGCCTGGAAACACCATATATTTT. It encodes CASSPLDRGPGNTIYF.

This sequence joins TRBV19 and TRBJ2-2; no reliable D call. The CDR3 is made up of 13 amino acids. Germline assignment: CDR1 LNHDA and CDR2 SQIVND (reference sequence). Trimming left V 3 bases short and J 7 bases short, with 9 bases between. The CDR3 reads CASSIWGIGELFF. Written as DNA, the CDR3 is TGTGCCAGTAGTATTTGGGGTATCGGGGAGCTGTTTTTT.

This chain links TRBV7-8 with TRBJ1-1; D unclear. V was shortened by 5 bases and J by 6 bases, with 19 bases between the two germline ends. Germline V gives CDR1 SGHVS, CDR2 FQNEAQ. There are 15 residues in the CDR3. DNA for the CDR3: TGTGCCAGCAGCCTCAGTATTTTCCGGGTTGCTGAAGCTTTCTTT. It is translated as CASSLSIFRVAEAFF. The full variable domain, completed using reference TRBV7-8 and TRBJ1-1, is GAGVSQSPRYKVAKRGQDVALRCDPISGHVSLFWYQQALGQGPEFLTYFQNEAQLDKSGLPSDRFFAERPEGSVSTLKIQRTQQEDSAVYLCASSLSIFRVAEAFFGQGTRLTVV.

The chain is built from TRBV19 and TRBJ1-2; 7 bases map to TRBD1. The CDR3 sequence is 15 residues long. The V segment lost 1 base and the J segment 2 bases; nucleotides outside the gene matches: 4. Germline lookup yields CDR1 LNHDA and CDR2 SQIVND (reference sequence). The CDR3: CASSIVARGNYGYTF. CDR3 DNA sequence: TGTGCCAGTAGTATAGTTGCCAGGGGGAACTATGGCTACACCTTC.

This sequence joins TRBV10-2 and TRBJ1-1, with 8 positions matching TRBD1. CDR3 length: 13 residues. CDR1 is WSHSY, CDR2 SAAADI, per germline. Trimming at V came to 10 bases and at J to 0 bases, leaving 4 bases not matched to a gene. The CDR3 reads CATLTGVNTEAFF. CDR3 DNA: TGCGCCACCTTGACAGGGGTGAACACTGAAGCTTTCTTT.

This clone showed up just a few times. J is TRBJ2-1 and V is TRBV5-1, with D possibly TRBD1 on 5 matching bases. From germline, CDR1 is SGHRS and CDR2 YFSETQ. V lost 4 bases to trimming and J lost 8 bases, with 10 bases between them. There are 12 residues in the CDR3. In DNA, the CDR3 is TGCGCCAGCAGCGTCGACAGTTATGAGCAGTTCTTC. Translated, it gives CASSVDSYEQFF.

This rearrangement joins TRBV7-2 to TRBJ1-3; D is uncertain. The CDR3 covers 14 residues. Germline lookup yields CDR1 SGHTA and CDR2 FQGNSA. The V gene lost 1 base and the J gene lost 3 bases, with 7 bases spanning the gap. In nucleotides, the CDR3 is TGTGCCAGCAGCTTAGATTTGATTGGAAACACCATATATTTT. Translated: CASSLDLIGNTIYF. Filled out from reference TRBV7-2 and TRBJ1-3, the complete variable domain reads GAGVSQSPSNKVTEKGKDVELRCDPISGHTALYWYRQSLGQGLEFLIYFQGNSAPDKSGLPSDRFSAERTGGSVSTLTIQRTQQEDSAVYLCASSLDLIGNTIYFGEGSWLTVV.

This rearrangement joins TRBV5-1 to TRBJ1-1; D may be TRBD1 (6 bases). CDR3 length: 13 amino acids. The germline V gene encodes CDR1 SGHRS and CDR2 YFSETQ. V was clipped by 5 bases and J by 4 bases, with 12 bases between them. CDR3 protein: CASRQQGPTEAFF. For the CDR3, the DNA is TGCGCCAGCAGACAACAGGGCCCCACTGAAGCTTTCTTT.

The CDR3 region has the DNA TGCGCCAGCAGCCACAAACAGGGGCTCCCCAATCAGCCCCAGCATTTT. Its protein product is CASSHKQGLPNQPQHF. The chain has TRBV4-1 and TRBJ1-5; the match to TRBD1 covers 7 bases. There are 16 residues in the CDR3. J gave up 3 bases and V 3 bases, and 8 bases lay outside the gene matches. Germline V lookup: CDR1 MGHRA, CDR2 YSYEKL.

The J gene is TRBJ1-4, the V gene TRBV19; 8 bases are a match to TRBD1. CDR1 is LNHDA and CDR2 is SQIVND in the germline V gene (reference sequence). V shed 6 bases and J 7 bases; nucleotides not matched to a gene: 7. The CDR3 sequence is 14 residues long. In DNA, the CDR3 is TGTGCCAGTAGGCTGACAGGGGTTGGTGAAAAACTGTTTTTT. Its protein product is CASRLTGVGEKLFF.

The chain is built from TRBV18 and TRBJ2-7; a possible D gene is TRBD2 (6 bases). The CDR3 covers 13 residues. V was pared by 3 bases and J by 3 bases, with 9 bases between. Germline V gene lookup returns CDR1 KGHSH and CDR2 LQKENI. The CDR3 coding sequence is TGTGCCAGCTCACCGGGGAGGAGCTACGAGCAGTACTTC. Translated, it gives CASSPGRSYEQYF.

This chain joins TRBV19 and TRBJ1-2; D unclear. The CDR3 covers 15 residues. The V and J ends lost 3 bases and 8 bases respectively, with 19 bases between them. Germline CDR1 LNHDA, CDR2 SQIVND (reference sequence). The DNA for the CDR3 is TGTGCCAGTAGTATTGGACCGGGGATTGCGCAGGGCTACACCTTC. Translating it yields CASSIGPGIAQGYTF.

The chain couples TRBV9 to TRBJ2-1; 7 nucleotides align to TRBD1. CDR1 SGDLS and CDR2 YYNGEE come from the germline V gene. CDR3 length equals 14 residues. Unmatched junction bases numbered 7, after V lost 0 bases and J lost 10 bases. The CDR3 nucleotides are TGTGCCAGCAGCGTAGAAGGGACAGCAAGGGAGCAGTTCTTC. Encoded protein: CASSVEGTAREQFF.

This clone was counted once. The junction departs from germline at one end; a sequencing error may be responsible. The chain is built from TRBV5-1 and TRBJ1-2; D gene unclear. The CDR3 covers 12 residues. Per germline, CDR1 SGHRS and CDR2 YFSETQ. The CDR3 DNA reads TGTGCCAGCAGCTTTAGGAGGGAGGGCTACACCTTC. This translates into CASSFRREGYTF.

The rearrangement uses TRBV18 and TRBJ2-7, with TRBD1 as a possible D gene (5 bases). CDR1 KGHSH and CDR2 LQKENI come from the germline V gene. The CDR3 sequence is 15 residues long. V was clipped by 0 bases and J by 3 bases, with 12 bases between them. CDR3 nucleotides: TGTGCCAGCTCACCACCCACAGGTAACTTCTACGAGCAGTACTTC. Amino acids: CASSPPTGNFYEQYF.

The chain joins TRBV18 to TRBJ1-3; TRBD1 agrees at 10 bases. The germline gives CDR1 KGHSH, CDR2 LQKENI. The CDR3 has 17 amino acids. V was pared by 4 bases and J by 1 base, with 7 bases of the junction left unmatched. CDR3 sequence (DNA): TGTGCCAGCTCACTGAACCGGGACAGGGGATCTGGAAACACCATATATTTT. Its translation is CASSLNRDRGSGNTIYF.

The chain has TRBV7-7 and TRBJ2-5, with D perhaps TRBD1 (5 bases). The CDR3 runs 14 residues. V lost 0 bases and J 5 bases, leaving 10 bases between the germline ends. Germline loops: CDR1 SSHAT, CDR2 FNYEAQ (reference sequence). CDR3 residues: CASSLAGAGETQYF. In DNA, the CDR3 is TGTGCCAGCAGCTTAGCAGGGGCTGGGGAGACCCAGTACTTC.

The chain recombines TRBV5-1 with TRBJ2-7, with TRBD1 identical over 11 bases. The J segment lost 2 bases and the V segment lost 4 bases, leaving 2 bases of the junction unmatched. From germline, CDR1 is SGHRS and CDR2 YFSETQ. The CDR3 is 14 residues long. The chain's CDR3 is CASSKDRGPYEQYF. The CDR3 bases are TGCGCCAGCAGCAAGGACAGGGGGCCCTACGAGCAGTACTTC.